This T cell receptor (beta chain) emerged from a study of T cells after yellow fever vaccination. In the study overall: Preparation of the low-cell-number fractions used SMART-Seq v4 Ultra Low Input.

This clonotype was counted ten times or more. As TCR cDNA was made by 5'RACE template switching, a universal primer site and UMIs were added. From the 5' RACE reads, TCRdb called clonotypes with MiXCR, one entry per CDR3 protein. This sample has 200,000 to 300,000 distinct CDR3 sequences, with 10% to 15% found just once. The CDR3 spans 14 residues. Trimming took off 6 bases at V and 3 bases at J, with 12 bases between the two ends. Germline assignment: CDR1 SNHLY and CDR2 FYNNEI. V is TRBV2 and J is TRBJ2-1, with a possible D match to TRBD2 (5 bases). Sequenced material: CD4+ T cells sorted from PBMCs, taken 45 days after the yellow fever booster vaccination. The TCR originated in a young man who received the YFV17D yellow fever vaccine. The CDR3 DNA sequence: TGTGCCAGCAGGATGGCGGGTATCTACAATGAGCAGTTCTTC. Its protein product is CASRMAGIYNEQFF.